The T cell receptor (beta chain) described here comes from a study of blood T cell repertoires in COVID-19. About the research overall: Specimens from acute and convalescent COVID-19 originated in the United States, Italy and Spain. PBMCs, B-cell-depleted T cells, or T cells provided the cDNA or gDNA that made up the material.

Methods used by the authors: Estimated nucleated cell counts came from reference gene primer amplification. The method was immunoSEQ multiplex PCR; TCRdb's version includes in-frame clones alone and lacks a portion of them. The D gene and trimming were derived from the DNA, and the V and J assignments and clone size from that table. The sample has fewer than 250,000 clones, 87% seen once. This clone was detected many times. Participants reported their clinical history, and cohort assignment relied on those reports. Per the germline V gene, CDR1 is MGHRA and CDR2 is YSYEKL. There are 15 residues in the CDR3. Trimming left V 0 bases short and J 4 bases short, with 12 bases between.

Specimen: PBMCs or T cells enriched from blood (not recorded which). This clonotype was obtained from a woman aged 25 to 39 with acute COVID-19. The chain is built from TRBV4-1 and TRBJ1-2; D is ambiguous. The CDR3 coding sequence is TGCGCCAGCAGCCAAGAATCCGGGAGCGTCTATGGCTACACCTTC. It codes for CASSQESGSVYGYTF.